The entry below describes one T cell receptor beta chain. Trimming cost V 8 bases and J 5 bases; bases outside gene matches: 9. Germline CDR1 is MNHNY and CDR2 is SVGAGI (reference sequence). CDR3 size: 13 residues. In the original analysis: Using reference gene primer amplification, nucleated cell counts were estimated. The data were produced by immunoSEQ multiplex PCR, yet TCRdb's version contains in-frame clones alone and is incomplete. That table is the source of V, J and clone size, and D and trimming were worked out from the DNA. The sample shows over 130,000 clones, about 87% of them seen only once. This specimen belongs to a study of blood T cell repertoires in COVID-19. About the study: COVID-19 samples collected from the United States, Italy and Spain covered acute and convalescent phases.

Sequenced: peripheral blood. This TCR derives from a woman aged 80 or over with acute or convalescent COVID-19. V usage is TRBV6-6 and J usage is TRBJ2-7; TRBD1 matches 7 bases. For the CDR3, the DNA is TGTGCCAGCTTGAACAGGGGTAGCGACGAGCAGTACTTC. Amino acid sequence: CASLNRGSDEQYF.